Included here is one TCR beta chain sequence, with context. Its antigen is not known. Regarding time point: persistent/refractory GD, antithyroid drugs over 5 years with positive TRAb. Scientists built the TCR library using RNA that was extracted from PBMCs. The record originates from a study of regulatory T cells in long-lasting Graves disease. CDR3 length: 16 amino acids. Germline V gene sequence: CDR1 MDHEN, CDR2 SYDVKM. V lost 6 bases, J lost 1 base, and 9 bases stayed unmatched. The study's findings and limits: TCR diversity in persistent Graves' patients was below that of newly diagnosed ones. The small sample size may have reduced accuracy.

Arm-PCR with iRepertoire HTBI primers amplified the CDR3 regions for these TCR beta libraries. Study processing details: Samples revealed roughly 60 TRBV and around 13 TRBJ segments. MiXCR, applied by TCRdb to the multiplex PCR reads, yields one record per CDR3 protein. TCRdb's processing, not the authors', yielded these V and J calls. This table holds about 660,000 distinct CDR3 sequences, 25% to 30% found once. The sample consisted of peripheral blood mononuclear cells (PBMCs), taken when the disease was refractory, from a patient treated with antithyroid drugs. V usage is TRBV28 and J usage is TRBJ1-1; TRBD1 matches 9 bases. The TCR comes from a female donor with Graves disease. Here the CDR3 DNA reads TGTGCCAGCAGGCCTACCCCGGGACAGGGGAACACTGAAGCTTTCTTT. It encodes CASRPTPGQGNTEAFF.